The 18 T cell receptor beta chains below all came from one sample that was sequenced in a study of Tregs in tolerant kidney transplant recipients. Assay used: immunoSEQ multiplex PCR; TCRdb lists only in-frame clones, some missing. The repertoire holds about 94,000 clones, with approximately 93% as singletons. Sequencing was performed on CD4+ T cells from blood, taken before the transplant. Receptors originate from a human donor who received a combined kidney and bone marrow transplant.

This chain links TRBV5-1 with TRBJ2-7, with D maybe TRBD2 (6 bases). The CDR3 extends over 15 amino acids. Per the germline V gene, CDR1 is SGHRS and CDR2 is YFSETQ. Trimming removed 7 bases at V and 4 bases at J, with 21 bases between. This chain's CDR3 is CASSSFSSGTYEQYF. The CDR3 coding sequence is TGCGCCAGCTCCTCCTTTTCCTCAGGGACTTACGAGCAGTACTTC.

The chain joins TRBV2 to TRBJ1-1; D remains ambiguous. CDR3 length equals 14 residues. Trimming pared 3 bases from V and 1 base from J, leaving 9 bases between. Looked up from germline, CDR1 is SNHLY and CDR2 is FYNNEI. The CDR3 sequence: CASSDWRPNTEAFF. DNA for the CDR3: TGTGCCAGCAGTGATTGGAGGCCGAACACTGAAGCTTTCTTT.

This clone was seen only once. The rearrangement joins TRBV5-1 to TRBJ2-5; TRBD2 matches 12 bases. Per the germline V gene, CDR1 is SGHRS and CDR2 is YFSETQ. The J segment lost 5 bases and the V segment lost 1 base, leaving 3 bases of the junction unmatched. The CDR3 loop spans 15 amino acids. In DNA, the CDR3 is TGCGCCAGCAGCTTGTCGACTAGCGGGAGTGAGACCCAGTACTTC. Residues: CASSLSTSGSETQYF.

The chain carries TRBV7-3 and TRBJ2-3; TRBD1 matches 8 bases. The CDR3 consists of 15 residues. CDR1 SGHTA and CDR2 FQGTGA come from the germline V gene. Germline trimming cut 7 bases from V and 6 bases from J; bases unmatched to any gene: 12. The CDR3 region has the DNA TGTGCCAGCACCGACCCGAGGACAGGGCCGGATACGCAGTATTTT. It is translated as CASTDPRTGPDTQYF.

This clone came up once. This CDR3 is CASSHQTGSSYEQYF. The CDR3, as DNA: TGTGCCAGCAGCCACCAGACAGGTAGCTCCTACGAGCAGTACTTC. This chain uses TRBV4-2 with TRBJ2-7; D is perhaps TRBD1 (6 bases). The V end was cut by 3 bases, the J end by 0 bases, with 12 bases between. The CDR3 extends over 15 amino acids. The germline CDR1 and CDR2 sequences are LGHNA and YNFKEQ.

The chain carries TRBV6-1 and TRBJ2-5; the D gene is possibly TRBD2 (5 bases). The end of the DNA fits TRBJ2-7 better, so the J call may be wrong. Germline V gene lookup returns CDR1 MNHNS and CDR2 SASEGT. The CDR3 is made up of 13 amino acids. DNA for the CDR3: TGTGCCAGCAGCTACGAGGGCTTCTACGAGCAGTACTTC. Its translation is CASSYEGFYEQYF.

This clone was seen only once. This sequence joins TRBV18 and TRBJ1-1; tentative D call: TRBD1 (5 bases). Trimming took off 3 bases at V and 8 bases at J, with 16 bases between the two ends. The germline V gene has CDR1 KGHSH and CDR2 LQKENI. The CDR3 loop spans 14 amino acids. The CDR3 coding sequence is TGTGCCAGCTCACCCCCCGGGACTCCCAAAGAAGCTTTCTTT. It yields the protein CASSPPGTPKEAFF.

The rearrangement links TRBV7-2 to TRBJ2-7; 8 nucleotides match TRBD1. Germline V gene data show CDR1 as SGHTA and CDR2 as FQGNSA. This CDR3 contains 15 residues. V gave up 6 bases and J gave up 3 bases; unmatched junction bases: 10. The CDR3 loop is CASRKDRVEHYEQYF. The DNA of the CDR3 is TGTGCCAGCAGGAAGGACAGGGTTGAGCACTACGAGCAGTACTTC.

The chain carries TRBV7-9 and TRBJ2-7; 9 bases match TRBD1. V lost 5 bases and J lost 6; bases outside the gene matches: 11. Germline-derived CDR1 and CDR2 are SEHNR and FQNEAQ (reference sequence). This CDR3 is built from 15 residues. The chain's CDR3 is CASSVSGTGPSEQYF. The CDR3 coding sequence is TGTGCCAGCAGCGTCTCCGGGACAGGGCCCTCCGAGCAGTACTTC.

The CDR3 nucleotides read TGCGCCAGCAGCTTGGGCCCATGGAAGAGGTCGGGAGTCGCCTACGAGCAGTACTTC. It encodes CASSLGPWKRSGVAYEQYF. The chain is built from TRBV5-1 and TRBJ2-7, with D maybe TRBD2 (6 bases). Germline V gene data show CDR1 as SGHRS and CDR2 as YFSETQ. The CDR3 consists of 19 residues. With 0 bases removed from V and 2 bases from J, the gap between germline ends came to 24 bases.

J is TRBJ1-2 and V is TRBV7-9; tentative D call: TRBD1 (5 bases). Looked up from germline, CDR1 is SEHNR and CDR2 is FQNEAQ (reference sequence). The CDR3 extends over 13 amino acids. Trimming cost V 5 bases and J 3 bases, with 10 bases left between them. The CDR3, as DNA: TGTGCCAGCAGCCCAGACAGTTACTATGGCTACACCTTC. This sequence encodes CASSPDSYYGYTF.

The CDR3 reads CASSHDRAPYEQYF. As DNA, the CDR3 is TGTGCCAGCAGCCACGACAGGGCTCCCTACGAGCAGTACTTC. The rearrangement uses TRBV7-9 and TRBJ2-7; TRBD1 agrees at 7 bases. Germline V gene data show CDR1 as SEHNR and CDR2 as FQNEAQ (reference sequence). Trimming at V came to 5 bases and at J to 2 bases, leaving 6 bases not matched to a gene. The CDR3 length is 14 residues.

This sequence joins TRBV7-9 and TRBJ1-6; possibly TRBD1 for D (5 bases). The CDR3 is made up of 14 amino acids. Looked up from germline, CDR1 is SEHNR and CDR2 is FQNEAQ (reference sequence). V was clipped by 3 bases and J by 7 bases, with 10 bases between them. The CDR3 DNA sequence: TGTGCCAGCAGCTTTCCCGCAGGGAATTCACCCCTCCACTTT. Protein sequence: CASSFPAGNSPLHF. Filled out from reference TRBV7-9 and TRBJ1-6, the complete variable domain reads DTGVSQNPRHKITKRGQNVTFRCDPISEHNRLYWYRQTLGQGPEFLTYFQNEAQLEKSRLLSDRFSAERPKGSFSTLEIQRTEQGDSAMYLCASSFPAGNSPLHFGNGTRLTVT.

The chain is built from TRBV4-1 and TRBJ2-3; possible D gene TRBD1, 5 bases. With 3 bases removed from V and 5 bases from J, the gap between germline ends came to 18 bases. The CDR3 is made up of 16 amino acids. Per germline, CDR1 MGHRA and CDR2 YSYEKL. This CDR3 reads CASSQDRVGLGDTQYF. CDR3 coding DNA: TGCGCCAGCAGCCAGGACCGCGTGGGGCTGGGAGATACGCAGTATTTT.

This chain uses TRBV28 with TRBJ1-4; D remains ambiguous. In germline, CDR1 is MDHEN, CDR2 SYDVKM. The CDR3 has 12 residues. V was trimmed by 6 bases and J by 7 bases, leaving 9 bases between them. CDR3 sequence (DNA): TGTGCCAGCAGCCCCGTGAGTGAAAAACTGTTTTTT. Its translation is CASSPVSEKLFF. Drawing the rest from reference TRBV28 and TRBJ1-4, the complete variable domain is DVKVTQSSRYLVKRTGEKVFLECVQDMDHENMFWYRQDPGLGLRLIYFSYDVKMKEKGDIPEGYSVSREKKERFSLILESASTNQTSMYLCASSPVSEKLFFGSGTQLSVL.

This rearrangement joins TRBV4-3 to TRBJ2-5, with D uncertain. CDR1 and CDR2 from the germline V gene are LGHNA and YSLEER. Trimming shortened V by 3 bases and J by 4 bases, and 9 bases separated the two germline ends. The CDR3 is made up of 13 amino acids. The CDR3 is CASSQLGRETQYF. As DNA, the CDR3 is TGCGCCAGCAGCCAGTTGGGCCGAGAGACCCAGTACTTC.

V usage is TRBV15 and J usage is TRBJ2-3; TRBD2 matches at 7 bases. Germline lookup yields CDR1 LNHNV and CDR2 YYDKDF (reference sequence). This CDR3 is built from 16 residues. J was trimmed by 2 bases and V by 0 bases; bases with no gene match: 5. CDR3 nucleotides: TGTGCCACCAGCAGAGATCCCGGGACTAACACAGATACGCAGTATTTT. Encoded protein: CATSRDPGTNTDTQYF.

The rearrangement joins TRBV2 to TRBJ2-1, with TRBD2 as a possible D gene (7 bases). V lost 7 bases and J lost 6, with 19 bases in between. CDR1 and CDR2 (germline): SNHLY, FYNNEI. The CDR3 has 15 residues. The CDR3 is CASNRRGGGGNEQFF. For the CDR3, the DNA is TGTGCCAGCAACCGACGTGGGGGAGGGGGCAATGAGCAGTTCTTC.